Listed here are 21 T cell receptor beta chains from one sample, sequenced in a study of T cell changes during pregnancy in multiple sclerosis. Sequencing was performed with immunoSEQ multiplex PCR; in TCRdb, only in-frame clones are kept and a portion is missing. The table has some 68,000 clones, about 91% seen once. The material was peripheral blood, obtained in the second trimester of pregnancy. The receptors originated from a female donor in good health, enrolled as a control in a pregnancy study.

The CDR3 region is CASSWGGQPQHF. CDR3 coding DNA: TGTGCCAGTAGTTGGGGCGGTCAGCCCCAGCATTTT. J is TRBJ1-5 and V is TRBV19; possibly TRBD1 for D (5 bases). Per the germline V gene, CDR1 is LNHDA and CDR2 is SQIVND (reference sequence). CDR3 length equals 12 residues. V was clipped by 5 bases and J by 6 bases, with 8 bases between them.

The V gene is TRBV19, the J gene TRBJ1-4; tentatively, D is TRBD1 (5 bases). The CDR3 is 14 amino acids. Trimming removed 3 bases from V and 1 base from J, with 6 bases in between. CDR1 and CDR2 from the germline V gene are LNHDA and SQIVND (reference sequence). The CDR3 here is CASSIQGTNEKLFF. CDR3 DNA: TGTGCCAGTAGTATCCAGGGAACTAATGAAAAACTGTTTTTT.

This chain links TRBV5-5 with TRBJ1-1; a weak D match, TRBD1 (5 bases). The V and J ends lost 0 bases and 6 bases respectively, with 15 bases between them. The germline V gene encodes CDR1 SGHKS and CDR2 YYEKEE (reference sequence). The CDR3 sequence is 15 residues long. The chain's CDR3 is CASSLEGRAGAEAFF. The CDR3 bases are TGTGCCAGCAGCTTGGAGGGCAGGGCTGGCGCTGAAGCTTTCTTT.

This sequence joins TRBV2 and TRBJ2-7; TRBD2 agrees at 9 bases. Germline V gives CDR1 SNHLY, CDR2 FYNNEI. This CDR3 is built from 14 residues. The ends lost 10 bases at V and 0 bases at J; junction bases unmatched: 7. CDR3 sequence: CAITQREDSYEQYF. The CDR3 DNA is TGTGCCATCACCCAGCGGGAGGACTCCTACGAGCAGTACTTC.

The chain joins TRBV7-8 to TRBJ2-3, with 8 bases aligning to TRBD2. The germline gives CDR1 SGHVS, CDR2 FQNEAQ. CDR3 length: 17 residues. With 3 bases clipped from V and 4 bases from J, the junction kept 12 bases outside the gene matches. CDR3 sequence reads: CASSFPPGGGSPDTQYF. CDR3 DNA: TGTGCCAGCAGCTTCCCTCCTGGCGGGGGGTCACCAGATACGCAGTATTTT.

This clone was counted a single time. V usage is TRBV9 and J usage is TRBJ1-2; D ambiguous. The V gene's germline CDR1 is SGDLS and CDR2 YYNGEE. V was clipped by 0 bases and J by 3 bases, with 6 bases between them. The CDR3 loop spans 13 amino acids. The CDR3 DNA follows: TGTGCCAGCAGCGTAGCAGAATACTATGGCTACACCTTC. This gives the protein CASSVAEYYGYTF.

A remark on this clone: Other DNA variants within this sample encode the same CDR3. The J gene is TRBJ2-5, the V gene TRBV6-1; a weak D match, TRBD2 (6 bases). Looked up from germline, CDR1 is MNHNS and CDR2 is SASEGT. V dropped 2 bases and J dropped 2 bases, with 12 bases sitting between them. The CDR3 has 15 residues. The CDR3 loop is CASSELGGGQETQYF. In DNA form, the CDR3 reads TGTGCCAGCAGTGAACTGGGCGGAGGGCAAGAGACCCAGTACTTC.

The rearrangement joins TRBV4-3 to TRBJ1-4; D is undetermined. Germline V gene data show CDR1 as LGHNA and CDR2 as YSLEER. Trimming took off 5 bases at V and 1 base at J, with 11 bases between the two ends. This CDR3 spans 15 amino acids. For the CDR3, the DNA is TGCGCCAGCAGCTTGCGTTCGGGAACTAATGAAAAACTGTTTTTT. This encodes CASSLRSGTNEKLFF.

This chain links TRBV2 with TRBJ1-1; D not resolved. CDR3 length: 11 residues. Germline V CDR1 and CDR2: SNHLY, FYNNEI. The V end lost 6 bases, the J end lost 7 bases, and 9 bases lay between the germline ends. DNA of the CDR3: TGTGCCAGCAGCCGGGAGTATGAAGCTTTCTTT. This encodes CASSREYEAFF.

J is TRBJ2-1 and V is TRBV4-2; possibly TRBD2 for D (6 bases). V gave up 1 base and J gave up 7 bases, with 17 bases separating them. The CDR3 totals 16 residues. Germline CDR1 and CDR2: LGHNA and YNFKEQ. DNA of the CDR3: TGTGCCAGCAGCCAAGTTGGTAGCGGCACGTTTAATGAGCAGTTCTTC. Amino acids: CASSQVGSGTFNEQFF.

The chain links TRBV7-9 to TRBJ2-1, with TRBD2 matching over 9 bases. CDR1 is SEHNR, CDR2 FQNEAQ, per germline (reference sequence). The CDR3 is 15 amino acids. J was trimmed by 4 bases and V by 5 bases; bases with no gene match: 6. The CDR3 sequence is CASSDSGSYYNEQFF. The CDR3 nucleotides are TGTGCCAGCAGCGATAGCGGGAGTTATTACAATGAGCAGTTCTTC.

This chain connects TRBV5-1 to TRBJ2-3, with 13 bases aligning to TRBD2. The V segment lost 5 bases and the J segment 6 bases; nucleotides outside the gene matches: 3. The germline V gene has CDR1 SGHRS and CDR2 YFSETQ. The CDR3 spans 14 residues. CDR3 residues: CASRGLAGSDTQYF. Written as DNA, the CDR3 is TGCGCCAGCAGGGGACTAGCGGGGTCCGATACGCAGTATTTT.

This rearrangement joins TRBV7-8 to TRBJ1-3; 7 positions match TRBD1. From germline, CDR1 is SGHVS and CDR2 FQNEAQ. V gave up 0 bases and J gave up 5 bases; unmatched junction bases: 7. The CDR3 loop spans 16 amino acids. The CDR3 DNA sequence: TGTGCCAGCAGCTTAGCAAGTACAGGGGAAAGAAACACCATATATTTT. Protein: CASSLASTGERNTIYF.

The CDR3 sequence: CASSLGQISYEQYF. Written as DNA, the CDR3 is TGTGCCAGCAGTTTAGGACAGATCTCCTACGAGCAGTACTTC. V usage is TRBV28 and J usage is TRBJ2-7; possible D gene TRBD1, 6 bases. The CDR3 spans 14 residues. The V end was cut by 2 bases, the J end by 0 bases, with 8 bases between. Germline assignment: CDR1 MDHEN and CDR2 SYDVKM.

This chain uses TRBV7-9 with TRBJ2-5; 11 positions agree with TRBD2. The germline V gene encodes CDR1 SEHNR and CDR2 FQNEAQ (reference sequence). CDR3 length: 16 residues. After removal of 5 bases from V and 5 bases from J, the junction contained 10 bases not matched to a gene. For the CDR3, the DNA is TGTGCCAGCAGCCTACCTAGCGGGGGGAATTGGGAGACCCAGTACTTC. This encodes CASSLPSGGNWETQYF.

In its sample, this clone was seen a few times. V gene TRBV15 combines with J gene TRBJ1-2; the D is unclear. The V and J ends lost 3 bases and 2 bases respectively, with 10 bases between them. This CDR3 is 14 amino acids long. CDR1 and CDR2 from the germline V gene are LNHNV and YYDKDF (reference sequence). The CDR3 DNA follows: TGTGCCACCAGCAGCTACGGAGGCAACTATGGCTACACCTTC. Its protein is CATSSYGGNYGYTF.

CDR3: CAISEMAGETQYF. The CDR3 DNA is TGTGCCATCAGTGAAATGGCTGGAGAGACCCAGTACTTC. The chain combines TRBV10-3 with TRBJ2-5, with unresolved D. The CDR3 totals 13 residues. V was shortened by 3 bases and J by 4 bases, with 9 bases between the two germline ends. Germline CDR1 reads ENHRY; CDR2 reads SYGVKD.

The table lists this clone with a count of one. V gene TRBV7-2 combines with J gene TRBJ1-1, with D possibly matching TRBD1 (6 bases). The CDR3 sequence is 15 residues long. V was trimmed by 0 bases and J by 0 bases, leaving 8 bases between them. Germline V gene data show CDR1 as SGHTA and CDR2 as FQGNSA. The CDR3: CASSLARGLNTEAFF. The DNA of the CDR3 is TGTGCCAGCAGCTTAGCTAGGGGGTTGAACACTGAAGCTTTCTTT.

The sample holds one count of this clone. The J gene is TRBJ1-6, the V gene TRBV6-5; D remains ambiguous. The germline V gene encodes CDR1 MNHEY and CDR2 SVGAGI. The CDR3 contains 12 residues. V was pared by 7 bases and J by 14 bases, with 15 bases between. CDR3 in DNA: TGTGCCAGCACCACGATAGAGGAGTCCCTCCACTTT. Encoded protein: CASTTIEESLHF.

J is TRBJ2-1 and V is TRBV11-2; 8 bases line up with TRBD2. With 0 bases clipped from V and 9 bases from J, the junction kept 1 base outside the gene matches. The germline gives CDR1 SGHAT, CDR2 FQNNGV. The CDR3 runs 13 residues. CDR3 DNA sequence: TGTGCCAGCAGCTTAGATCGGGAGGGTGAGCAGTTCTTC. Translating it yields CASSLDREGEQFF.

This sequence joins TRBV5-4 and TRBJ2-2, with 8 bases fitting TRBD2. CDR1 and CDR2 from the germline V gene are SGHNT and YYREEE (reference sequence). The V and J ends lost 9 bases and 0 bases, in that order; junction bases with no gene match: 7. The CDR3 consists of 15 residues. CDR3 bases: TGTGCCACCCAAGCGGGAGTGCCGAACACCGGGGAGCTGTTTTTT. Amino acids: CATQAGVPNTGELFF. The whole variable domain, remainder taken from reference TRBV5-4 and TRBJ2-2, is ETGVTQSPTHLIKTRGQQVTLRCSSQSGHNTVSWYQQALGQGPQFIFQYYREEENGRGNFPPRFSGLQFPNYSSELNVNALELDDSALYLCATQAGVPNTGELFFGEGSRLTVL.